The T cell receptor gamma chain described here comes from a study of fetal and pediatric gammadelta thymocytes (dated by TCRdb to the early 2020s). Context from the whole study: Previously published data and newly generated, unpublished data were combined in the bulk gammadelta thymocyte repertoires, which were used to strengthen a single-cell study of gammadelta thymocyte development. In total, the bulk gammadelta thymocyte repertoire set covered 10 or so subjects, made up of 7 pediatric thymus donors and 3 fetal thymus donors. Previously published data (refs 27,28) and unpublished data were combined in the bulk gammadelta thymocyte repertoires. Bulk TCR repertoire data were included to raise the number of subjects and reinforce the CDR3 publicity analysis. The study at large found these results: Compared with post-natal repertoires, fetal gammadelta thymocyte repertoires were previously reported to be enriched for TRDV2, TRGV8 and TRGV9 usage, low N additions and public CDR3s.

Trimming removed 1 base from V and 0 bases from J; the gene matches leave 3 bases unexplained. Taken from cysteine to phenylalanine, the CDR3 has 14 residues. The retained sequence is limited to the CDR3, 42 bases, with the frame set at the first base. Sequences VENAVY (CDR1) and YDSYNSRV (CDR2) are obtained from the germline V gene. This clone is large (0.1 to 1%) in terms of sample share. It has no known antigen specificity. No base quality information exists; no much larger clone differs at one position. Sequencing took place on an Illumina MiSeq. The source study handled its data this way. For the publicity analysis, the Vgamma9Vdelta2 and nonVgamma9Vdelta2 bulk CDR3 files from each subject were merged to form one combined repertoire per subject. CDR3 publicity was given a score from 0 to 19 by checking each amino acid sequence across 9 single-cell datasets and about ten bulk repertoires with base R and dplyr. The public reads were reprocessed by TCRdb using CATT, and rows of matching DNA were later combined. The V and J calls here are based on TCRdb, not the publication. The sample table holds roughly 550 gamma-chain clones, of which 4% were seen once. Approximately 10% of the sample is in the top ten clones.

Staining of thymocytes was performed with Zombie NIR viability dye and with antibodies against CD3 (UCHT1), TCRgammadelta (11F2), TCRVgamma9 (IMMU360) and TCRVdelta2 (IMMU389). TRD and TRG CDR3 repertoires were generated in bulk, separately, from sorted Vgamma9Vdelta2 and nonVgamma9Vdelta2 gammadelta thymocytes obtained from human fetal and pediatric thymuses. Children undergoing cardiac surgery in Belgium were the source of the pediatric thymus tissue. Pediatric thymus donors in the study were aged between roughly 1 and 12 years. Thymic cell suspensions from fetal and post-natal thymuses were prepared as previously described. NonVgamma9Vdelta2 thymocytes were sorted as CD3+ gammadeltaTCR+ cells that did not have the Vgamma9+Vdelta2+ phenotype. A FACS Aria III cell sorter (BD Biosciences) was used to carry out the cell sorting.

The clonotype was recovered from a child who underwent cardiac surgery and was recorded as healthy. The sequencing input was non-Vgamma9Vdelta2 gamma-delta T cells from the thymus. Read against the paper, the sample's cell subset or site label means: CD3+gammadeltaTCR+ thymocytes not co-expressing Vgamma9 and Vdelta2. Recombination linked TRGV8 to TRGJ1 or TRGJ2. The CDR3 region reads CATWDSENYYKKLF. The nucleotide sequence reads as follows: TGTGCCACCTGGGATAGCGAGAATTATTATAAGAAACTCTTT.